These T cell receptor beta chains were read from a single sample in a study of spatial heterogeneity in lung cancer. MiXCR was run by TCRdb on the 5' RACE reads, yielding one entry per CDR3 protein. The table has some 120,000 distinct CDR3 sequences, about 12% seen once. The specimen was PBMCs, collected at follow-up. All receptors come from a male donor with early-stage non-small cell lung cancer. CDR3s include the opening cysteine and the closing phenylalanine or tryptophan. The D gene is left open where the match is weak. A row's size may be missing; if present it is once, few, many or a size class.

size	V	J	D	DNA	CDR3
few	TRBV7-6	TRBJ2-1	-	TGTGCCAGCAGCTCCGGGATTTTAGTCAATGAGCAGTTCTTC	CASSSGILVNEQFF
many	TRBV10-3	TRBJ2-6	TRBD1	TGTGCCATCAGTGGAGTGACAGGGGGATCGGCGGGGGCCAACGTCCTGACTTTC	CAISGVTGGSAGANVLTF
once	TRBV10-3	TRBJ2-3	-	TGTGCCGTTACCGGGATCTCTAGCACAGATACGCAGTATTTT	CAVTGISSTDTQYF
many	TRBV20-1	TRBJ2-6	TRBD1	TGCAGTGCCATGCGGCAGGGGGCTGGGGCCAACGTCCTGACTTTC	CSAMRQGAGANVLTF
-	TRBV20-1	TRBJ2-1	-	TGCAGTGCTAGTGATGATGACAGCTCCTACAATGAGCAGTTCTTC	CSASDDDSSYNEQFF
many	TRBV24-1	TRBJ2-3	TRBD2	TGTGCCACCAGTGATTTTGGGAGGGCCGCAGATACGCAGTATTTT	CATSDFGRAADTQYF
-	TRBV4-2	TRBJ2-2	-	TGTGCCAGCAGCCAAGCCCCTCCGTGGGGGGCAAGATGGACCGGGGAGCTGTTTTTT	CASSQAPPWGARWTGELFF
few	TRBV24-1	TRBJ2-7	TRBD1	TGTGCCACCAGTGGACAGGGCGTCCACGAGCAGTACTTC	CATSGQGVHEQYF
-	TRBV18	TRBJ1-5	-	TGTGCCAGCTCACCACCGAACCTCGCACGGGGGCAGCCCCAGCATTTT	CASSPPNLARGQPQHF
many	TRBV9	TRBJ2-7	TRBD2	TGTGCCAGCAGCCCAATAGCGGGGGGCAGTTACGAGCAGTACTTC	CASSPIAGGSYEQYF
many	TRBV7-9	TRBJ1-4	-	TGTGCCAGCAGCCGTCCCACGGCAACTAATGAAAAACTGTTTTTT	CASSRPTATNEKLFF
few	TRBV7-2	TRBJ2-1	TRBD2	TGTGCCAGCAGCTTGCGACTAGCGGATTCGGGCGGGCAGTTCTTC	CASSLRLADSGGQFF
few	TRBV2	TRBJ1-4	TRBD1	TGTGCCAGCAGTGGTTGGACAGGGCCTAATGAAAAACTGTTTTTT	CASSGWTGPNEKLFF
many	TRBV5-1	TRBJ2-1	-	TGCGCCAGCAGCTTGGGGGACCAGATAGGCAATGAGCAGTTCTTC	CASSLGDQIGNEQFF
few	TRBV6-6	TRBJ2-6	-	TGTGCCAGCAGACCCGGGAGCTCTGGGGCCAACGTCCTGACTTTC	CASRPGSSGANVLTF
few	TRBV20-1	TRBJ1-2	-	TGCAGCGCCCGGGTCTTGGACGAGGCCGGCTATGGCTACACCTTC	CSARVLDEAGYGYTF
-	TRBV12-3/TRBV12-4	TRBJ2-1	-	TGTGCCAGCAGTGACCTAACTAGGGTGAATGAGCAGTTCTTC	CASSDLTRVNEQFF
few	TRBV7-3	TRBJ2-3	TRBD2	TGTGCCAGCAGCTCTAGACTAGCGGGGAGTCCAGATACGCAGTATTTT	CASSSRLAGSPDTQYF
-	TRBV5-4	TRBJ1-5	TRBD1	TGTGCCAGCAGTTTAGGAGGGACAGGGACTCAGCCCCAGCATTTT	CASSLGGTGTQPQHF
few	TRBV27	TRBJ1-4	-	TGTGCCAGCACCCTTAGGCCCCTGGGAAGGGAAAAACTGTTTTTT	CASTLRPLGREKLFF
many	TRBV4-1	TRBJ1-6	-	TGCGCCAGCAGCCAAGGGGAGAGCTCCTATAATTCACCCCTCCACTTT	CASSQGESSYNSPLHF
-	TRBV7-2	TRBJ2-1	TRBD2	TGTGCCAGCAGCCCTAGCGGGGGGTTTTACAATGAGCAGTTCTTC	CASSPSGGFYNEQFF
many	TRBV7-7	TRBJ2-3	TRBD1	TGTGCTAGCAGCTTAGACGGCAGGGGGACAGATACGCAGTATTTT	CASSLDGRGTDTQYF
-	TRBV12-3/TRBV12-4	TRBJ2-5	TRBD1	TGTGCCAGCAGTTCCTACCTCGGGACAGACCTTCCAAAGACCCAGTACTTC	CASSSYLGTDLPKTQYF
many	TRBV3-1	TRBJ2-2	-	TGTGCCAGCAGCCAAGATCTTTGGCGGGGCACGAACACCGGGGAGCTGTTTTTT	CASSQDLWRGTNTGELFF
few	TRBV6-5	TRBJ2-3	-	TGTGCCAGCAGTTACTCCCCAGCCGCAGATACGCAGTATTTT	CASSYSPAADTQYF
-	TRBV5-1	TRBJ2-5	TRBD2	TGCGCCAGCAGCTTGTCGCTAGCGGGGGGCCAAGAGACCCAGTACTTC	CASSLSLAGGQETQYF
many	TRBV4-3	TRBJ2-2	TRBD2	TGCGCCAGCAGCCAAGACGGGGGGAGGGAGCTGTTTTTT	CASSQDGGRELFF
many	TRBV14	TRBJ1-2	TRBD1	TGTGCCAGCAGCCGCACTCGACAGGGTTTCATACCAGGCGTAAACTATGGCTACACCTTC	CASSRTRQGFIPGVNYGYTF
many	TRBV7-9	TRBJ1-4	-	TGTGCCAGCAGCTTAGCGCGAGGACAGACAACTAATGAAAAACTGTTTTTT	CASSLARGQTTNEKLFF
many	TRBV7-2	TRBJ1-2	TRBD1	TGTGCCAGCAGCCCAGCGCTGGACAGGGGAAGAGGCTACACCTTC	CASSPALDRGRGYTF
many	TRBV5-1	TRBJ2-1	-	TGCGCCAGCAGCTTGGACGGGGATAATGAGCAGTTCTTC	CASSLDGDNEQFF
-	TRBV6-6	TRBJ1-5	-	TGTGCCAGCAGTTACTCGACCCGGGACCGATATAGCAATCAGCCCCAGCATTTT	CASSYSTRDRYSNQPQHF
many	TRBV28	TRBJ2-7	-	TGTGCCAGCAATTCCTTCTACGAGCAGTACTTC	CASNSFYEQYF
many	TRBV27	TRBJ2-6	TRBD1	TGTGCCAGCAGTTACTCACAGGGGATCATCGGGGCCAACGTCCTGACTTTC	CASSYSQGIIGANVLTF
-	TRBV4-2	TRBJ2-3	TRBD1	TGTGCCAGCAGCCGAACTGGACAGGGTGAATATGATACGCAGTATTTT	CASSRTGQGEYDTQYF
many	TRBV4-3	TRBJ1-2	-	TGCGCCAGCAGCCAAGAGGGTGAGAATCCTCGGAGCTACACCTTC	CASSQEGENPRSYTF
-	TRBV19	TRBJ1-5	-	TGTGCCAGTACTCCACCCGGGCTTAAATATATCAATCAGCCCCAGCATTTT	CASTPPGLKYINQPQHF
few	TRBV4-2	TRBJ2-5	TRBD1	TGTGCCAGCAGCCAGGGGACAGGGGAACAAGAGACCCAGTACTTC	CASSQGTGEQETQYF
few	TRBV24-1	TRBJ1-4	TRBD1	TGTGCCACCAGTGATTCCGGGACAGGTGAAAAACTGTTTTTT	CATSDSGTGEKLFF
medium-sized	TRBV10-3	TRBJ1-5	-	TGTGCCATCAGTGAGTCTCCTTTACAGGGTTATCAGCCCCAGCATTTT	CAISESPLQGYQPQHF
-	TRBV7-2	TRBJ1-5	-	TGTGCCAGCAGCTTAGGGGGTCCTACTAATCAGCCCCAGCATTTT	CASSLGGPTNQPQHF
few	TRBV5-1	TRBJ1-5	-	TGCGCCAGCAGCTTGACTCAGGGGTGGCCCCAGCATTTT	CASSLTQGWPQHF
few	TRBV6-1	TRBJ2-3	-	TGTGCCAGCAGTGAACCGGTGTACTGGGATACGCAGTATTTT	CASSEPVYWDTQYF
many	TRBV4-1	TRBJ2-5	TRBD2	TGCGCCAGCAGCCAAAGCCCCCCGGGGGGTATGATGGAGACCCAGTACTTC	CASSQSPPGGMMETQYF
-	TRBV9	TRBJ1-2	TRBD1	TGTGCCAGCAGCGTAGGGACAGGGAGAGCTAACTATGGCTACACCTTC	CASSVGTGRANYGYTF
-	TRBV14	TRBJ2-7	-	TGTGCCAGCTCGACAATCTCCTACGAGCAGTACTTC	CASSTISYEQYF
many	TRBV28	TRBJ2-1	TRBD2	TGTGCCAGCAGTCCCAAAAGCGGGGGGCGCTTATCTCAGCAGTTCTTC	CASSPKSGGRLSQQFF
few	TRBV2	TRBJ2-3	-	TGTGCCAGCATACTACGGGGGTTCACAGATACGCAGTATTTT	CASILRGFTDTQYF
few	TRBV30	TRBJ2-5	-	TGTGCCTGGAGTGTAAGAGAATTAGGGACCCAGTACTTC	CAWSVRELGTQYF